This TCR beta chain was observed in a study of blood T cell repertoires in COVID-19. Across the study: The samples span acute and convalescent COVID-19 from the United States, Italy and Spain. PBMCs, B-cell-depleted T cells, or T cells were the source of the cDNA or gDNA that made up the material.

Patients at the Seattle site were enrolled during active infection and followed longitudinally. Per the study methods: Scientists estimated how many nucleated cells there were by amplifying reference gene primers. Libraries were prepared by immunoSEQ multiplex PCR; TCRdb keeps only in-frame clonotypes and omits some of them. The DNA was the basis for D and trimming; V, J and clone size are from that table. Altogether around 100,000 clones are present, less than 95% being singletons, with the ten largest covering 6.5% to 8%. The V gene's germline CDR1 is SQVTM and CDR2 ANQGSEA. This CDR3 has 14 residues. With 5 bases removed from V and 9 bases from J, the gap between germline ends came to 17 bases.

The source is a young man with COVID-19, enrolled during active disease. Sequencing input: peripheral blood. The rearrangement joins TRBV29-1 to TRBJ1-6; the D gene is possibly TRBD1 (6 bases). This CDR3 is CSVLTGPLGSPLHF. The CDR3 DNA follows: TGCAGCGTTCTGACAGGCCCGCTGGGTTCACCCCTCCACTTT. The full variable domain, in which reference TRBV29-1 and TRBJ1-6 provide the parts outside the CDR3, is SAVISQKPSRDICQRGTSLTIQCQVDSQVTMMFWYRQQPGQSLTLIATANQGSEATYESGFVIDKFPISRPNLTFSTLTVSNMSPEDSSIYLCSVLTGPLGSPLHFGNGTRLTVT.